Listed below are T cell receptor beta chains from one sample, sequenced in a study of blood T cell repertoires in COVID-19. The repertoire was sequenced with immunoSEQ multiplex PCR; TCRdb's copy has only in-frame clones and lacks some. The sample contains around 54,000 clones, about nine tenths of which appear only once. The sample comprised peripheral blood. The receptor set was obtained from a human donor in a cohort sampled during active COVID-19. CDR3s include the opening cysteine and the closing phenylalanine or tryptophan. Fields, in order: V gene, clone size, D gene, J gene, CDR3 protein, CDR3 DNA. The D gene is left open where the match is weak. Not every row has a clone size; where given, it reads once, few, many or a size class.

>TRBV18|once|TRBD1|TRBJ2-7
CASSPPAGTGTYEQYF
TGTGCCAGCTCACCACCGGCCGGGACAGGAACCTACGAGCAGTACTTC
>TRBV6-1|NA|TRBD1|TRBJ2-7
CASSERQGARYEQYF
TGTGCCAGCAGTGAACGGCAGGGGGCGAGGTACGAGCAGTACTTC
>TRBV5-6|NA|TRBD2|TRBJ2-1
CASSLLPRDGGGNEQFF
TGTGCCAGCAGCTTGCTCCCCCGGGACGGGGGGGGCAATGAGCAGTTCTTC
>TRBV9|NA|TRBD1|TRBJ2-7
CASSVGTGAFGEQYF
TGTGCCAGCAGCGTAGGGACAGGGGCTTTCGGCGAGCAGTACTTC
>TRBV3-1/TRBV3-2|NA|TRBD1|TRBJ2-7
CASSQDTGGEQYF
TGTGCCAGCAGCCAAGATACAGGGGGCGAGCAGTACTTC
>TRBV10-2|once|NA|TRBJ1-2
CASSDQARWGYTF
TGCGCCAGCAGTGATCAGGCCCGGTGGGGCTACACCTTC
>TRBV4-1|NA|NA|TRBJ2-7
CASSQFPRGVSYEQYF
TGCGCCAGCAGCCAATTCCCCCGGGGTGTGTCCTACGAGCAGTACTTC
>TRBV19|once|TRBD1|TRBJ2-2
CASIFTGGVRGTGELFF
TGTGCCAGTATTTTCACAGGGGGAGTTAGGGGAACCGGGGAGCTGTTTTTT
>TRBV5-5|NA|TRBD1|TRBJ2-7
CASSLEPGQGPEQYF
TGTGCCAGCAGCTTGGAACCGGGACAGGGTCCCGAGCAGTACTTC
>TRBV13|NA|TRBD2|TRBJ2-1
CASSSGTSGILVYNEQFF
TGTGCCAGCAGCTCAGGGACTAGCGGTATTTTGGTTTACAATGAGCAGTTCTTC
>TRBV5-1|NA|TRBD1|TRBJ1-3
CASSGGQEYSGNTIYF
TGCGCCAGCAGCGGGGGACAGGAGTACTCTGGAAACACCATATATTTT
>TRBV9|NA|TRBD1|TRBJ2-2
CASSPTGTTGELFF
TGTGCCAGCAGTCCGACAGGGACCACCGGGGAGCTGTTTTTT
>TRBV5-4|NA|TRBD1|TRBJ1-6
CASSLTGVVNSPLHF
TGTGCCAGCAGCTTAACAGGGGTAGTAAATTCACCCCTCCACTTT
>TRBV18|NA|NA|TRBJ2-1
CASSPLSGPSYNEQFF
TGTGCCAGCTCACCTCTAAGCGGGCCATCCTACAATGAGCAGTTCTTC
>TRBV5-4|NA|NA|TRBJ2-7
CAERRTPQAEQYF
TGTGCCGAACGGAGGACCCCTCAAGCCGAGCAGTACTTC
>TRBV9|NA|NA|TRBJ1-3
CASSEHPRQDISGNTIYF
TGTGCCAGCAGCGAACACCCTCGACAGGACATCTCTGGAAACACCATATATTTT
>TRBV6-5|NA|TRBD2|TRBJ2-5
CATGGLAGGETQYF
TGTGCCACCGGAGGACTAGCGGGAGGAGAGACCCAGTACTTC
>TRBV12-1|once|NA|TRBJ2-1
CASSPPCGTPGSDNEQFF
TGTGCCAGCAGCCCCCCCTGTGGCACTCCGGGTAGCGACAATGAGCAGTTCTTC
>TRBV29-1|NA|TRBD1|TRBJ1-1
CSVNRGRDTEAFF
TGCAGCGTTAACAGGGGGCGAGACACTGAAGCTTTCTTT
>TRBV4-1|NA|TRBD1|TRBJ2-6
CASSPRDRGTGANVLTF
TGCGCCAGCAGCCCCCGGGACAGGGGGACTGGGGCCAACGTCCTGACTTTC
>TRBV7-2|NA|NA|TRBJ2-2
CASSPWGVRTGELFF
TGTGCCAGCAGCCCATGGGGGGTACGGACCGGGGAGCTGTTTTTT
>TRBV9|NA|NA|TRBJ2-3
CASSVGGSSQFMDTQYF
TGTGCCAGCAGCGTAGGTGGCTCTTCACAGTTTATGGATACGCAGTATTTT